A selection of T cell receptor beta chains follows, all from one sample in a study of T cells in Graves' hyperthyroidism and ophthalmopathy. TCRdb passed the multiplex PCR reads through MiXCR, listing each CDR3 protein once. This table has about 640,000 distinct CDR3 sequences, about 45% appearing once. Sequenced input: peripheral blood or thyroid tissue (not recorded which). The origin of the receptors is an adult man with Graves' disease, either hyperthyroidism or ophthalmopathy (not recorded which). Each CDR3 is given with its conserved first and last residue. Each record gives: D gene, V gene, clone size, J gene, CDR3 DNA, CDR3 protein. D genes are given only for firm matches. Some rows have no size entry. The others give once, few or many, or a class for an expanded clone.

.	TRBV6-5	.	TRBJ2-5	TGTGCCAGCAGTGATAGCGTCCAAGAGACCCAGTACTTC	CASSDSVQETQYF
TRBD1	TRBV20-1	many	TRBJ1-1	TGCAGTGCTAGAACAGGGGGCCGGACTGAAGCTTTCTTT	CSARTGGRTEAFF
TRBD1	TRBV7-7	.	TRBJ1-4	TGTGCTAGCAGCCCCCCGACAGGGAATGAAAAACTGTTTTTT	CASSPPTGNEKLFF
TRBD2	TRBV9	many	TRBJ2-5	TGTGCCAGCAGCGTAGCGGCGGGAGAAGAGACCCAGTACTTC	CASSVAAGEETQYF
.	TRBV30	.	TRBJ1-1	TGTGCCTGGAGTGTAATCGGGGGGAACACTGAAGCTTTCTTT	CAWSVIGGNTEAFF
.	TRBV5-1	few	TRBJ2-2	TGCGCCAGCAGCTTGGATACAGGCACCGGGGAGCTGTTTTTT	CASSLDTGTGELFF
.	TRBV19	.	TRBJ1-4	TGTGCCAGTAGTATCCGGCAGCCTCATGAAAAACTGTTTTTT	CASSIRQPHEKLFF
.	TRBV7-8	few	TRBJ1-2	TGTGCCAGCGCTAACTATGGCTACACCTTC	CASANYGYTF
.	TRBV5-1	once	TRBJ1-2	TGCGCCAGCAGCACCGGACAGATCTCTAACTATGGCTACACCTTC	CASSTGQISNYGYTF
.	TRBV2	.	TRBJ2-7	TGTGCCAGCTCCCGACCGCAGAGCTACGAGCAGTACTTC	CASSRPQSYEQYF
TRBD1	TRBV25-1	.	TRBJ1-1	TGTGCCAGCAGAGCCGACAGGGGGTCGCTCAACACTGAAGCTTTCTTT	CASRADRGSLNTEAFF
.	TRBV7-8	many	TRBJ1-6	TGTGCCAGCGGGGGGCAAAATTCACCCCTCCACTTT	CASGGQNSPLHF
TRBD1	TRBV25-1	.	TRBJ1-1	TGTGCCAGCAGTGGGGACAGATTGAACACTGAAGCTTTCTTT	CASSGDRLNTEAFF
TRBD1	TRBV5-1	.	TRBJ1-3	TGCGCCAGCAGCTTGGATGGGACAGGGGGTTTGATAAACACCATATATTTT	CASSLDGTGGLINTIYF
.	TRBV2	.	TRBJ2-5	TGTGCCAGCTCAGCACAGGCGTGGGAAGAGACCCAGTACTTC	CASSAQAWEETQYF
.	TRBV25-1	few	TRBJ1-2	TGTGCCAGCAGTGGCGGGGCGTCGGGCTACACCTTC	CASSGGASGYTF
.	TRBV5-1	many	TRBJ1-1	TGTGCCAGCAGTTTAGCGACAGTGAACACTGAAGCTTTCTTT	CASSLATVNTEAFF
.	TRBV5-1	.	TRBJ1-2	TGTGCCAGCAGCCTGAAGTCAGTTAAGTGGGTCAACCGCCTGCATGACTACACCTTC	CASSLKSVKWVNRLHDYTF
.	TRBV7-9	.	TRBJ1-1	TGTGCCAGCTCACTGTCGTCAGGCAAAACGGTAACTGAAGCTTTCTTT	CASSLSSGKTVTEAFF
TRBD2	TRBV7-9	.	TRBJ2-5	TGTGCCAGCAGCGTGACTAGCGGGGGGGCGCGAGAGACCCAGTACTTC	CASSVTSGGARETQYF
TRBD1	TRBV7-2	many	TRBJ1-5	TGTGCCAGCAGCGCACAGGGGGGCAATCAGCCCCAGCATTTT	CASSAQGGNQPQHF
.	TRBV25-1	.	TRBJ2-3	TGTGCCAGCAGCCCGGGGATCACAGATACGCAGTATTTT	CASSPGITDTQYF
.	TRBV12-3/TRBV12-4	few	TRBJ1-5	TGTGCCAGCAGTTTAGAGAGGGGGTCGCCCCAGCATTTT	CASSLERGSPQHF
.	TRBV10-3	many	TRBJ1-2	TGTGCCATCAGTGAGGGCCCTGGGAACTATGGCTACACCTTC	CAISEGPGNYGYTF
TRBD2	TRBV11-2	.	TRBJ2-7	TGTGCAACCGGGCGGGGGAGCTACGAGCAGTACTTC	CATGRGSYEQYF
.	TRBV7-2	many	TRBJ1-2	TGTGCCAGCAGCTTAAGTAGGGGTGAATATGGCTACACCTTC	CASSLSRGEYGYTF
.	TRBV5-1	.	TRBJ2-7	TGTGCCAGCAGCGCGGGTTCTTCGCCCTCCTACGAGCAGTACTTC	CASSAGSSPSYEQYF
.	TRBV19	few	TRBJ1-3	TGTGCCAGTAGTATACTACAGGGCCTCTCTGGAAACACCATATATTTT	CASSILQGLSGNTIYF
TRBD2	TRBV9	many	TRBJ2-5	TGTGCCAGCAGCGTCGGGACTAGCTACGAGACCCAGTACTTC	CASSVGTSYETQYF
TRBD1	TRBV24-1	.	TRBJ1-5	TGTGCCAGCAGGCCGGGACAGGGGTTGAGTCAGCCCCAGCATTTT	CASRPGQGLSQPQHF
.	TRBV10-3	.	TRBJ1-1	TGTGCCATCAGCGAGGAAAGGCAGGGGATCGCTTTCTTT	CAISEERQGIAFF
.	TRBV7-9	many	TRBJ2-7	TGTGCCAGCAGCTTAGTACCCTTTGAAGAGCAGTACTTC	CASSLVPFEEQYF
TRBD1	TRBV15	.	TRBJ1-1	TGTGCCACCAGCGCCGCCAGGGGGACTGAAGCTTTCTTT	CATSAARGTEAFF
TRBD1	TRBV29-1	.	TRBJ1-3	TGCAGCGTGACAGGGGGCTGGACTGGAAACACCATATATTTT	CSVTGGWTGNTIYF
.	TRBV29-1	.	TRBJ1-2	TGCAGCGTTGCAAGTGGGACCGATCAGGAGGGTGGCTACACCTTC	CSVASGTDQEGGYTF
TRBD1	TRBV2	many	TRBJ1-5	TGTGCCAGCAGCCTTACAACAGGGGGCGGCCAGCCCCAGCATTTT	CASSLTTGGGQPQHF
TRBD1	TRBV7-6	.	TRBJ2-7	TGTGCCAGCAGCTTACTCTCCGGGACAGGGGGCGGCGAGCAGTACTTC	CASSLLSGTGGGEQYF
.	TRBV20-1	.	TRBJ2-7	TGCAGTGCTAGAGTTCATGGGGGCCTAGTAGCCTACGAGCAGTACTTC	CSARVHGGLVAYEQYF
.	TRBV11-2	.	TRBJ2-5	TGTGCCAGCAGCTCATACGGGAGTGAGACCCAGTACTTC	CASSSYGSETQYF
TRBD2	TRBV29-1	.	TRBJ2-7	TGCAGCGCCCATCTAGCGGGAGTCGGCTACGAGCAGTACTTC	CSAHLAGVGYEQYF
TRBD2	TRBV19	.	TRBJ2-5	TGTGCCAGTACCCCGACTAGCGGGAGGGCCACAGAGACCCAGTACTTC	CASTPTSGRATETQYF
TRBD1	TRBV19	many	TRBJ2-6	TGTGCCAGTAGTATAGGGACAGGGGAATGGTCCAACGTCCTGACTTTC	CASSIGTGEWSNVLTF
.	TRBV20-1	.	TRBJ1-2	TGCAGTGCTCCACTACCCCAGGGGACCTATGGCTACACCTTC	CSAPLPQGTYGYTF
.	TRBV9	.	TRBJ1-2	TGTGCCAGCAGCGTAGATTTGAACTATGGCTACACCTTC	CASSVDLNYGYTF
.	TRBV19	.	TRBJ1-1	TGTGCCAGTAGTATCCCCCCGCTGAACACTGAAGCTTTCTTT	CASSIPPLNTEAFF
.	TRBV25-1	few	TRBJ1-4	TGTGCCAGCTCACCACCCCAGCCGCTCGAAAAACTGTTTTTT	CASSPPQPLEKLFF
.	TRBV7-2	medium-sized	TRBJ1-2	TGTGCCAGCAGCTTATGGGGAGACGATGGCTACACCTTC	CASSLWGDDGYTF
.	TRBV7-2	.	TRBJ2-7	TGTGCCAGCAGCTTAGCACCGGCAGGGTCCTCCGAGCAGTACTTC	CASSLAPAGSSEQYF
.	TRBV7-9	medium-sized	TRBJ1-5	TGTGCCAGCAGCTCGAACCGGGACAATCAGCCCCAGCATTTT	CASSSNRDNQPQHF
.	TRBV25-1	.	TRBJ2-7	TGTGCCAGCAGTGAGCCTCCGCGGGATTCCGGGCCTGGGGAGCAGTACTTC	CASSEPPRDSGPGEQYF